These T cell receptor beta chains were read from a single sample in a study of blood T cell repertoires in COVID-19. Profiling relied on immunoSEQ multiplex PCR, and the TCRdb table lists in-frame clones only, not all of them. This sample carries about 89,000 clones, 75% to 90% of them seen once, and the ten largest clones take roughly 19%. The sequenced sample consisted of peripheral blood. The receptors derive from a woman aged 80 or over with acute or convalescent COVID-19. Both conserved end residues are part of each CDR3. A D gene is named only where the DNA matches it firmly. Expanded clones are given a class, and other clones once, few, many or no size at all.

J: TRBJ1-1; size: -; D: TRBD1; V: TRBV29-1; CDR3: CSVRTGNTEAFF; DNA: TGCAGCGTCAGGACAGGGAACACTGAAGCTTTCTTT
J: TRBJ2-3; size: -; D: -; V: TRBV7-2; CDR3: CASSLRQGRTDTQYF; DNA: TGTGCCAGCAGCTTAAGGCAGGGGCGCACAGATACGCAGTATTTT
J: TRBJ1-4; size: -; D: -; V: TRBV30; CDR3: CAWSVQVNEKLFF; DNA: TGTGCCTGGAGTGTACAGGTTAATGAAAAACTGTTTTTT
J: TRBJ2-7; size: -; D: TRBD2; V: TRBV18; CDR3: CASSLGTSGAYEQYF; DNA: TGTGCCAGCTCACTCGGGACTAGCGGGGCCTACGAGCAGTACTTC
J: TRBJ1-1; size: -; D: TRBD1; V: TRBV28; CDR3: CASSFGQGRTEAFF; DNA: TGTGCCAGCAGTTTCGGACAGGGGAGGACTGAAGCTTTCTTT
J: TRBJ2-5; size: -; D: TRBD2; V: TRBV18; CDR3: CASSLAGGRETQYF; DNA: TGTGCCAGCTCACTAGCGGGGGGGCGAGAGACCCAGTACTTC
J: TRBJ2-3; size: -; D: -; V: TRBV7-9; CDR3: CASSAGWGSQDTQYF; DNA: TGTGCCAGCAGCGCGGGATGGGGGTCCCAAGATACGCAGTATTTT
J: TRBJ1-1; size: -; D: -; V: TRBV2; CDR3: CASDTQGANTEAFF; DNA: TGTGCCAGCGATACCCAAGGGGCAAACACTGAAGCTTTCTTT
J: TRBJ2-1; size: few; D: -; V: TRBV30; CDR3: CAFKLLRASSYNEQFF; DNA: TGTGCCTTCAAGTTATTGCGGGCCAGCTCCTACAATGAGCAGTTCTTC
J: TRBJ2-5; size: -; D: -; V: TRBV5-1; CDR3: CASSSNAGDYQETQYF; DNA: TGCGCCAGCAGCTCGAACGCCGGGGATTACCAAGAGACCCAGTACTTC
J: TRBJ2-5; size: -; D: -; V: TRBV3-1/TRBV3-2; CDR3: CASSPYRVQETQYF; DNA: TGTGCCAGCAGCCCCTACAGGGTTCAAGAGACCCAGTACTTC
J: TRBJ2-1; size: -; D: TRBD1; V: TRBV12-5; CDR3: CASGLETGTGGYNEQFF; DNA: TGTGCTAGTGGTTTGGAAACCGGGACAGGGGGATACAATGAGCAGTTCTTC
J: TRBJ2-4; size: -; D: -; V: TRBV19; CDR3: CASSMFGVGAKNIQYF; DNA: TGTGCCAGTAGTATGTTCGGGGTAGGGGCCAAAAACATTCAGTACTTC
J: TRBJ2-7; size: -; D: -; V: TRBV6-5; CDR3: CASTSRQGGSYEQYF; DNA: TGTGCCAGCACCTCTCGACAGGGAGGCTCCTACGAGCAGTACTTC
J: TRBJ2-2; size: -; D: -; V: TRBV6-1; CDR3: CASSDRGLAGELFF; DNA: TGTGCCAGCAGTGACAGGGGCCTGGCCGGGGAGCTGTTTTTT
J: TRBJ2-2; size: -; D: -; V: TRBV2; CDR3: CARGLRNTGELFF; DNA: TGTGCCAGAGGACTACGAAACACCGGGGAGCTGTTTTTT
J: TRBJ2-2; size: -; D: -; V: TRBV7-9; CDR3: CASSDDGLYRTGELFF; DNA: TGTGCCAGCAGCGATGACGGACTATATAGAACCGGGGAGCTGTTTTTT
J: TRBJ2-2; size: -; D: -; V: TRBV27; CDR3: CASSPPEAGANTGELFF; DNA: TGTGCCAGCAGTCCACCCGAGGCGGGCGCGAACACCGGGGAGCTGTTTTTT
J: TRBJ2-1; size: -; D: -; V: TRBV5-6; CDR3: CASSLWGLAPLF; DNA: TGTGCCAGCAGCTTGTGGGGCCTCGCCCCCCTCTTC
J: TRBJ2-5; size: few; D: TRBD2; V: TRBV11-2; CDR3: CASSSTLAGQETQYF; DNA: TGTGCCAGCAGCTCAACACTAGCGGGGCAGGAGACCCAGTACTTC
J: TRBJ1-3; size: few; D: -; V: TRBV19; CDR3: CASSPGRERSGNTIYF; DNA: TGTGCCAGTAGCCCGGGGCGGGAAAGATCTGGAAACACCATATATTTT
J: TRBJ2-5; size: -; D: -; V: TRBV9; CDR3: CASSVALETQYF; DNA: TGTGCCAGCAGCGTAGCCCTCGAGACCCAGTACTTC
J: TRBJ2-5; size: once; D: -; V: TRBV5-1; CDR3: CASSLRGMGGQETQYF; DNA: TGCGCCAGCAGCTTGCGGGGGATGGGGGGCCAAGAGACCCAGTACTTC
J: TRBJ2-2; size: -; D: TRBD2; V: TRBV4-1; CDR3: CASGTSGRGTGELFF; DNA: TGCGCCAGCGGGACTAGCGGGAGAGGTACCGGGGAGCTGTTTTTT
J: TRBJ2-5; size: -; D: TRBD1; V: TRBV18; CDR3: CASSPGQGLQETQYF; DNA: TGTGCCAGCTCACCGGGACAGGGGCTGCAAGAGACCCAGTACTTC
J: TRBJ2-3; size: -; D: TRBD2; V: TRBV5-1; CDR3: CASSSGLAGPLVTQYF; DNA: TGCGCCAGCAGCTCTGGACTAGCGGGGCCGCTGGTTACGCAGTATTTT
J: TRBJ2-7; size: -; D: -; V: TRBV5-4; CDR3: CASSPTSTSSYEQYF; DNA: TGTGCCAGCAGCCCAACTAGCACGAGCTCCTACGAGCAGTACTTC
J: TRBJ1-2; size: -; D: -; V: TRBV7-8; CDR3: CASSLARQGMSGYTF; DNA: TGTGCCAGCAGCTTAGCGCGGCAGGGGATGTCTGGCTACACCTTC
J: TRBJ1-3; size: -; D: TRBD1; V: TRBV6-6; CDR3: CASSRQGYNTIYF; DNA: TGTGCCAGTTCGAGACAGGGATATAACACCATATATTTT
J: TRBJ2-7; size: -; D: -; V: TRBV5-6; CDR3: CASSSPAWATYYEQYF; DNA: TGTGCCAGCAGCTCCCCGGCTTGGGCAACCTACTACGAGCAGTACTTC
J: TRBJ2-7; size: -; D: -; V: TRBV5-1; CDR3: CASSPDLRSTEQYF; DNA: TGCGCCAGCAGCCCGGACTTGAGATCGACCGAGCAGTACTTC
J: TRBJ2-5; size: -; D: TRBD2; V: TRBV25-1; CDR3: CASSSYRTSGKETQYF; DNA: TGTGCCAGCAGTAGCTACAGGACTAGCGGGAAGGAGACCCAGTACTTC
J: TRBJ1-5; size: -; D: TRBD1; V: TRBV6-5; CDR3: CASRRTGPGPQHF; DNA: TGTGCCAGCAGGAGGACAGGTCCTGGGCCCCAGCATTTT
J: TRBJ1-5; size: -; D: TRBD1; V: TRBV5-8; CDR3: CASSFETGASSNQPQHF; DNA: TGTGCCAGCAGCTTCGAGACAGGGGCGTCTAGCAATCAGCCCCAGCATTTT
J: TRBJ1-1; size: -; D: -; V: TRBV5-6; CDR3: CASSSPRTLLRNTEAFF; DNA: TGTGCCAGCAGCTCCCCTAGAACGCTTTTGAGGAACACTGAAGCTTTCTTT